The subject of this entry is one T cell receptor beta chain. The data stem from a study of PD-L1 blockade in urothelial cancer. The CDR3 covers 13 residues. In germline, CDR1 is MNHEY, CDR2 SVGAGI. The V segment lost 2 bases and the J segment 5 bases; nucleotides outside the gene matches: 1. Synthetic TCR analog templates were spiked into all PCRs individually. Measured with immunoSEQ multiplex PCR; TCRdb has only the in-frame clones, and not every one. This sample has 100,000 or so clones, with about 85% found just once. V usage is TRBV6-5 and J usage is TRBJ2-3; 7 bases align to TRBD2. The clonotype was recovered from a man aged 50-59 years with urothelial cancer. The sample consisted of PBMCs, taken around atezolizumab (anti-PD-L1) treatment. The CDR3 DNA follows: TGTGCCAGCAGTTACGAGCGGGGAGATACGCAGTATTTT. It is translated as CASSYERGDTQYF.